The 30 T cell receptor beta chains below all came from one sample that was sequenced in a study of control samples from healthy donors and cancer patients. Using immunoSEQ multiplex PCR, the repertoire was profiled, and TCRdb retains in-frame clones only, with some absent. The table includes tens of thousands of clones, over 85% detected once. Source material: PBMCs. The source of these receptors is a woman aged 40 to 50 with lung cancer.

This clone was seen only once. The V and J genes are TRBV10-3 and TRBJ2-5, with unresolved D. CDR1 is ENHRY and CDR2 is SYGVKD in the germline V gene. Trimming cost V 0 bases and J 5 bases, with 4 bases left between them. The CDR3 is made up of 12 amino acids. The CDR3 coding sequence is TGTGCCATCAGTGAGTCCGGGGAGACCCAGTACTTC. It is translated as CAISESGETQYF.

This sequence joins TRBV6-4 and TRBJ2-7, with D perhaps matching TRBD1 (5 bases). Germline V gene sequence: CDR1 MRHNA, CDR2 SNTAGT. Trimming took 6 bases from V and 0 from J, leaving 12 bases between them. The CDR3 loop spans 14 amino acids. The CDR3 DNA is TGTGCCAGCAGACAGGACCCAAGCTCCTACGAGCAGTACTTC. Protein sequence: CASRQDPSSYEQYF.

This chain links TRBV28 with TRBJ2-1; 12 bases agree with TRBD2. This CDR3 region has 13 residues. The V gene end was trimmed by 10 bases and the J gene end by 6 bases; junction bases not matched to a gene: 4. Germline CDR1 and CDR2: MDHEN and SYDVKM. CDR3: CATGLAGSNEQFF. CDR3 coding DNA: TGTGCCACTGGACTAGCGGGGTCCAATGAGCAGTTCTTC.

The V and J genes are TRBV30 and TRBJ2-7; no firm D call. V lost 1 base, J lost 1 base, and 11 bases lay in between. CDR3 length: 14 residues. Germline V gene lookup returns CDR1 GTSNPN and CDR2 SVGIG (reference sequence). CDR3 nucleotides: TGTGCCTGGAGTGGTAGGACCGGGTCCTACGAGCAGTACTTC. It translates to CAWSGRTGSYEQYF.

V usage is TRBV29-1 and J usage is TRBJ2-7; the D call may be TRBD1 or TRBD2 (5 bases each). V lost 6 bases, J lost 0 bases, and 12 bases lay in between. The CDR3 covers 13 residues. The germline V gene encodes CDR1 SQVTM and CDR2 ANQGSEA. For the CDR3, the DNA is TGCAGCGTCGTGGGGGTTTTCTCCTACGAGCAGTACTTC. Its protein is CSVVGVFSYEQYF.

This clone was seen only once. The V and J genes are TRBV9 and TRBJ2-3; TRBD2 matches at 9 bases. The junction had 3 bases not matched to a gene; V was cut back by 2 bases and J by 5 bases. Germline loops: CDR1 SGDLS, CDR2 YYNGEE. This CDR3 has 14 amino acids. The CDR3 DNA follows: TGTGCCAGCAGCGTCAGCGGGGGGATAGATACGCAGTATTTT. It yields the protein CASSVSGGIDTQYF. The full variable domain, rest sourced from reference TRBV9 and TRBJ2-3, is DSGVTQTPKHLITATGQRVTLRCSPRSGDLSVYWYQQSLDQGLQFLIQYYNGEERAKGNILERFSAQQFPDLHSELNLSSLELGDSALYFCASSVSGGIDTQYFGPGTRLTVL.

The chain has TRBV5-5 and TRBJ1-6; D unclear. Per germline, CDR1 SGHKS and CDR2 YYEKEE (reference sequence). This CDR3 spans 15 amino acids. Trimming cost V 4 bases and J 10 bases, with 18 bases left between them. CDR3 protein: CASSPTAQIYSPLHF. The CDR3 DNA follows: TGTGCCAGCAGCCCGACGGCCCAGATATACTCACCCCTCCACTTT.

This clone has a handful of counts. CDR3 nucleotide sequence: TGTGCCAGTAGTATTGGTGTGGTCGACGAGCAGTACTTC. It specifies CASSIGVVDEQYF. The rearrangement links TRBV19 to TRBJ2-7, with no clear D. The CDR3 is made up of 13 amino acids. V lost 3 bases, J lost 5 bases, and 11 bases lay in between. Germline loops: CDR1 LNHDA, CDR2 SQIVND (reference sequence).

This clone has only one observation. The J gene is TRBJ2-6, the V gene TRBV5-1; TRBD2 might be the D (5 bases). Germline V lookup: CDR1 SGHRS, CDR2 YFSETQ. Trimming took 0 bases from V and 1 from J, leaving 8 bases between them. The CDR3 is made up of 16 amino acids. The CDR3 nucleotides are TGCGCCAGCAGCTTGGTCGGGGATTCTGGGGCCAACGTCCTGACTTTC. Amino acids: CASSLVGDSGANVLTF.

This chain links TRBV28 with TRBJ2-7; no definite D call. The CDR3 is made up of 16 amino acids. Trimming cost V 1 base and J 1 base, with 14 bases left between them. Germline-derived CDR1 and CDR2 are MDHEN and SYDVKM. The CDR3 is CASSLLPTDLSYEQYF. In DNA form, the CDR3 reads TGTGCCAGCAGTTTATTGCCGACGGATTTATCCTACGAGCAGTACTTC.

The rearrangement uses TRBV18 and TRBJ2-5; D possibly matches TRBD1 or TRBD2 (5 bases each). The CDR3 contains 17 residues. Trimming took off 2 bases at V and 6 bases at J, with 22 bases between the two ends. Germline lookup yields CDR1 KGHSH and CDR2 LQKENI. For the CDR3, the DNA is TGTGCCAGCTCACCAACCGGGACCCCGTGGTCCGGAAAGACCCAGTACTTC. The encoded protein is CASSPTGTPWSGKTQYF.

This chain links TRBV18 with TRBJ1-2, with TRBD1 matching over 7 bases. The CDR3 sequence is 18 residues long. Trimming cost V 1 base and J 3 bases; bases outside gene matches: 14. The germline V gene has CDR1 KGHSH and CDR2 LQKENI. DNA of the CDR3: TGTGCCAGCTCACCACGGAGGGAAAACAGGGGTTCTCACTATGGCTACACCTTC. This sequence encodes CASSPRRENRGSHYGYTF.

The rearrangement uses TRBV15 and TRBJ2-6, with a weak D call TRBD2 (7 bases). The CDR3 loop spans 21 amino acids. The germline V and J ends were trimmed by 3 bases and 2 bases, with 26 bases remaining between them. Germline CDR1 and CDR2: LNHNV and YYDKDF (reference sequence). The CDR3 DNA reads TGTGCCACCAGCAGTCCCGGAGGCGTAACGGGGGGCGTAGCTGGGGCCAACGTCCTGACTTTC. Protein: CATSSPGGVTGGVAGANVLTF. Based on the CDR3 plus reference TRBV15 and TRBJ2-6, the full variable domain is DAMVIQNPRYQVTQFGKPVTLSCSQTLNHNVMYWYQQKSSQAPKLLFHYYDKDFNNEADTPDNFQSRRPNTSFCFLDIRSPGLGDTAMYLCATSSPGGVTGGVAGANVLTFGAGSRLTVL.

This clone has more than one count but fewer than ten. The CDR3 coding sequence is TGTGCCAGTAGCCCGGGACCGCTGAACACTGAAGCTTTCTTT. This encodes CASSPGPLNTEAFF. The chain is built from TRBV19 and TRBJ1-1, with D possibly being TRBD1 (5 bases). V was shortened by 6 bases and J by 0 bases, with 11 bases between the two germline ends. This CDR3 is built from 14 residues. Germline V gene sequence: CDR1 LNHDA, CDR2 SQIVND (reference sequence).

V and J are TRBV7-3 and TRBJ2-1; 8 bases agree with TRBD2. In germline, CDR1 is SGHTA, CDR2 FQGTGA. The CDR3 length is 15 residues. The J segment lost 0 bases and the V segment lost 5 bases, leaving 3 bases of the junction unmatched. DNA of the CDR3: TGTGCCAGCAGCGGGGGGACTAGCTCCTACAATGAGCAGTTCTTC. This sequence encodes CASSGGTSSYNEQFF.

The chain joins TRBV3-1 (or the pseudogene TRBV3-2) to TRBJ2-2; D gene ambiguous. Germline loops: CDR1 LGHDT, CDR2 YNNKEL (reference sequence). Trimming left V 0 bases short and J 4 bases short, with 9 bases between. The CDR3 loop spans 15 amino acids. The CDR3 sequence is CASSQDPAFTGELFF. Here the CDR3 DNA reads TGTGCCAGCAGCCAAGACCCCGCCTTCACCGGGGAGCTGTTTTTT.

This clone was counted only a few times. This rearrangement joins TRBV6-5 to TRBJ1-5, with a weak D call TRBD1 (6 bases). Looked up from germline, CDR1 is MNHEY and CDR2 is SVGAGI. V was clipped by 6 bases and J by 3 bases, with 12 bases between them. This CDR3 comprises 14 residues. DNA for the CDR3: TGTGCCAGCAGCTCTCCAGGGGTCAATCAGCCCCAGCATTTT. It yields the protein CASSSPGVNQPQHF.

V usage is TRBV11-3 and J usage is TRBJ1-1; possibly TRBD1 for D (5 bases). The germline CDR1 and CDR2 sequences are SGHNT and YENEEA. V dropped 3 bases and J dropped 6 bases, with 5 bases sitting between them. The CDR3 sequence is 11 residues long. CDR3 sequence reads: CASSLGPEAFF. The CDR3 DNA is TGTGCCAGCAGCTTGGGACCTGAAGCTTTCTTT.

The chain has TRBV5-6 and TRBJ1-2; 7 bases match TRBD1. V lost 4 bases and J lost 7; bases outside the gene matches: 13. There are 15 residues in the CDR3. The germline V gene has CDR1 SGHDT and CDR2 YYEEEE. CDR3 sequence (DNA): TGTGCCAGCAGCCTCGGGACAGTGGAGGTCCCTGGCTACACCTTC. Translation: CASSLGTVEVPGYTF.

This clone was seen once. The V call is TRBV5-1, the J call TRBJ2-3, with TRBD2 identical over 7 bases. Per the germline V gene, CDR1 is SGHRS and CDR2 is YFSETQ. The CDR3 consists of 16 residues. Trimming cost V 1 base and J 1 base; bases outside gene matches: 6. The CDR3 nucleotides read TGCGCCAGCAGCTTGTACAATCGGGGGGGCACAGATACGCAGTATTTT. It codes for CASSLYNRGGTDTQYF.

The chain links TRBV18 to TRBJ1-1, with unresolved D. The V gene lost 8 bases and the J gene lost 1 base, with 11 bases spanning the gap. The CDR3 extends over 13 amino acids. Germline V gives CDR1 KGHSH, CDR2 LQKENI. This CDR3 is CASQTVPNTEAFF. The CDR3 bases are TGTGCCAGCCAAACAGTCCCGAACACTGAAGCTTTCTTT. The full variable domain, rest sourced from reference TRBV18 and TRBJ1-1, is NAGVMQNPRHLVRRRGQEARLRCSPMKGHSHVYWYRQLPEEGLKFMVYLQKENIIDESGMPKERFSAEFPKEGPSILRIQQVVRGDSAAYFCASQTVPNTEAFFGQGTRLTVV.

The CDR3, as DNA: TGTGCCAGCAGCCAGGGGGGGGGCTGGCAGTACTTC. Translation gives CASSQGGGWQYF. The chain carries TRBV7-8 and TRBJ2-7, with D perhaps matching TRBD1 or TRBD2 (7 bases each). Trimming stripped 5 bases from V and 9 bases from J, with 14 bases between. The V gene's germline CDR1 is SGHVS and CDR2 FQNEAQ. The CDR3 sequence is 12 residues long.

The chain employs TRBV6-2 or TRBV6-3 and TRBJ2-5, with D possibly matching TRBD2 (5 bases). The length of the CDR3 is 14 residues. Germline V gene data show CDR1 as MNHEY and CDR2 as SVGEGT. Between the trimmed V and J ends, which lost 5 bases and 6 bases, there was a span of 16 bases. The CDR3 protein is CASSPRALVQTQYF. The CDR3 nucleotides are TGTGCCAGCAGTCCGAGGGCCCTGGTGCAGACCCAGTACTTC.

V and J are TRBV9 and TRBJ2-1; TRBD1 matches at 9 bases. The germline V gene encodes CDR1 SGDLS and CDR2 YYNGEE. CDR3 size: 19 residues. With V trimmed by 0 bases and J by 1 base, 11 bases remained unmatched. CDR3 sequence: CASSVERSGTGISYNEQFF. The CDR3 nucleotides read TGTGCCAGCAGCGTAGAGCGATCGGGGACAGGGATTTCCTACAATGAGCAGTTCTTC.

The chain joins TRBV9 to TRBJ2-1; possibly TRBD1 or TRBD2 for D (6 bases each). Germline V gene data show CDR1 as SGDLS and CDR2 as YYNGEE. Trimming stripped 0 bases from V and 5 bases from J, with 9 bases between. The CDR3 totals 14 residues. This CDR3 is CASSVVGGHNEQFF. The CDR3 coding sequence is TGTGCCAGCAGCGTAGTAGGGGGGCACAATGAGCAGTTCTTC.

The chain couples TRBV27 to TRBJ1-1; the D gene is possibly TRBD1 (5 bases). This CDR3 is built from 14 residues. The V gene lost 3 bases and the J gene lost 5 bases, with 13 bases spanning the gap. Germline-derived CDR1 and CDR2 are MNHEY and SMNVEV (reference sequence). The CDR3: CASSLGGPVTEAFF. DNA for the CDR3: TGTGCCAGCAGTTTGGGGGGTCCAGTGACTGAAGCTTTCTTT.

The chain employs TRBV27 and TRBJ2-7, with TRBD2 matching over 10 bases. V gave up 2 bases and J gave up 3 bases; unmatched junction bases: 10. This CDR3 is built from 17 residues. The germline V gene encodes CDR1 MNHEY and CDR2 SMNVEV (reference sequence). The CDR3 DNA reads TGTGCCAGCAGTTTAGGACCCCTGGGACTAGCGAACTACGAGCAGTACTTC. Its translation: CASSLGPLGLANYEQYF.

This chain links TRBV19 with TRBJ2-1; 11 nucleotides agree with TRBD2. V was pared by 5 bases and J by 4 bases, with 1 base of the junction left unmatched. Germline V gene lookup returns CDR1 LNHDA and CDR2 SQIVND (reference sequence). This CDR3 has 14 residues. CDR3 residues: CASSGTSGYNEQFF. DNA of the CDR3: TGTGCCAGTAGTGGGACTAGCGGATACAATGAGCAGTTCTTC.

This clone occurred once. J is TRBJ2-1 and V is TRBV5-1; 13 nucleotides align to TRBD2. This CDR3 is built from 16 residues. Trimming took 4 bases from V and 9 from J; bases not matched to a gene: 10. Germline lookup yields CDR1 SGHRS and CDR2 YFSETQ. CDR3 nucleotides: TGCGCCAGCAGCGTAGGGACTAGCGGGGTTATGGTTGAGCAGTTCTTC. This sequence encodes CASSVGTSGVMVEQFF.

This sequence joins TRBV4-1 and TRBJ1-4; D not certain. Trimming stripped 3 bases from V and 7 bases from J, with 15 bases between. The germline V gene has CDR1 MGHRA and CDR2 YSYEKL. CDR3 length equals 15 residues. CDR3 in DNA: TGCGCCAGCAGCCAGGGAATGGTGTTTGGTGAAAAACTGTTTTTT. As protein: CASSQGMVFGEKLFF.